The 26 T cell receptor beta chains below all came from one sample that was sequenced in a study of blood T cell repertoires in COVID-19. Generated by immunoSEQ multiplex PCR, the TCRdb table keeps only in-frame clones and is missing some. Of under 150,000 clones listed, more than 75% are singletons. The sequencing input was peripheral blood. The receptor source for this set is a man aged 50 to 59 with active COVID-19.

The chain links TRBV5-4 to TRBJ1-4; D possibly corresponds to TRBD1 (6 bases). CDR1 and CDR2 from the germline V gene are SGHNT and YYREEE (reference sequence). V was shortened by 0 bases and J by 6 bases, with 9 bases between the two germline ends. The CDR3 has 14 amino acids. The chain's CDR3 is CASSLGGTHEKLFF. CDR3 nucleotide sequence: TGTGCCAGCAGCTTGGGGGGGACACATGAAAAACTGTTTTTT.

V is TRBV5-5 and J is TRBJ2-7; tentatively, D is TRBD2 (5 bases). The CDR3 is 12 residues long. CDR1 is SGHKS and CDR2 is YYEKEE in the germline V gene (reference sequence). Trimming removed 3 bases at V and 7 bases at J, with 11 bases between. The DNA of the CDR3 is TGTGCCAGCAGCTCTCGCCCGGGGGAGCAGTACTTC. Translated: CASSSRPGEQYF. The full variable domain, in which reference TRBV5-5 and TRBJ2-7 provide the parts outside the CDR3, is DAGVTQSPTHLIKTRGQQVTLRCSPISGHKSVSWYQQVLGQGPQFIFQYYEKEERGRGNFPDRFSARQFPNYSSELNVNALLLGDSALYLCASSSRPGEQYFGPGTRLTVT.

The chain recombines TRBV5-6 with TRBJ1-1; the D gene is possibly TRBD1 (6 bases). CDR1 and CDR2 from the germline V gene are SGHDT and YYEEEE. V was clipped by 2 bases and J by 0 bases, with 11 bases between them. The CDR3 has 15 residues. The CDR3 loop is CASSFPDRMNTEAFF. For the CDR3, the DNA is TGTGCCAGCAGCTTCCCCGACAGGATGAACACTGAAGCTTTCTTT.

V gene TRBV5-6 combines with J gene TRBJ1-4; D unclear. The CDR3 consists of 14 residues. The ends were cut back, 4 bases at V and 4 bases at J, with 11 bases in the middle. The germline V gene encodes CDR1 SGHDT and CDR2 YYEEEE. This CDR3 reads CASSLKEYNEKLFF. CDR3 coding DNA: TGTGCCAGCAGCCTCAAAGAGTATAATGAAAAACTGTTTTTT.

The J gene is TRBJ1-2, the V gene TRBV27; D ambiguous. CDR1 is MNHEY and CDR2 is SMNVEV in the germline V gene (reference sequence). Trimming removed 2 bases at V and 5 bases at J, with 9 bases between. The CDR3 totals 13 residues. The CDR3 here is CASSLGPRYGYTF. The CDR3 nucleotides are TGTGCCAGCAGTTTAGGCCCCCGATATGGCTACACCTTC.

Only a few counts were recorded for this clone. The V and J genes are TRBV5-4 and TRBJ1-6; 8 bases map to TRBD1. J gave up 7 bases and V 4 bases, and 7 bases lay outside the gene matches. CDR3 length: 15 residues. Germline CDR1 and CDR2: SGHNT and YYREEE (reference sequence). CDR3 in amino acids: CASSIRDRTNSPLHF. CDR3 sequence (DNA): TGTGCCAGCAGCATACGGGACAGGACAAATTCACCCCTCCACTTT.

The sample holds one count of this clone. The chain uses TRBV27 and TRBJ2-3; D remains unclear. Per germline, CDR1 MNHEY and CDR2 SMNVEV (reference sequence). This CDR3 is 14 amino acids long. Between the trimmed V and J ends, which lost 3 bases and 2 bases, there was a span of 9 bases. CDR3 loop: CASSFQTPTDTQYF. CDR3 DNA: TGTGCCAGCAGTTTCCAAACTCCCACAGATACGCAGTATTTT.

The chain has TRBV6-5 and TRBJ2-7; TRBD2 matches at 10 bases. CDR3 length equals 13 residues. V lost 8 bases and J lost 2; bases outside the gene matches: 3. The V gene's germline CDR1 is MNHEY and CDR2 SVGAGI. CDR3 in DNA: TGTGCCAGCGGTAGCGGGAGGACCTACGAGCAGTACGTC. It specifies CASGSGRTYEQYV.

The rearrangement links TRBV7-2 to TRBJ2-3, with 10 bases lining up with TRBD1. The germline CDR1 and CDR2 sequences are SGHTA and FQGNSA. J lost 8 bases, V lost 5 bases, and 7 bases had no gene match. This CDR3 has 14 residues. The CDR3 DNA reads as TGTGCCAGCAGCCCGGGACAGGGGCCTGCTACGCAGTATTTT. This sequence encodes CASSPGQGPATQYF.

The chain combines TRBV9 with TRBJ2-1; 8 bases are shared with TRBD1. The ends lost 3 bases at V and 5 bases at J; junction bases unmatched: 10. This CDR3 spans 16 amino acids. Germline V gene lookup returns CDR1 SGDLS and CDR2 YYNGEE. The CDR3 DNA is TGTGCCAGCAGCGAATGGCACAGGGGGATCAACAATGAGCAGTTCTTC. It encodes CASSEWHRGINNEQFF.

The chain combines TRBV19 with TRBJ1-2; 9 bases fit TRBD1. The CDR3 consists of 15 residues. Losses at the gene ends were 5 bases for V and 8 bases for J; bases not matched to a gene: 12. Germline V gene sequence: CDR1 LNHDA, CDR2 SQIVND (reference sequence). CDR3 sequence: CASSATGTGYKGYTF. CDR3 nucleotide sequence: TGTGCCAGTAGTGCAACCGGGACAGGGTATAAAGGCTACACCTTC.

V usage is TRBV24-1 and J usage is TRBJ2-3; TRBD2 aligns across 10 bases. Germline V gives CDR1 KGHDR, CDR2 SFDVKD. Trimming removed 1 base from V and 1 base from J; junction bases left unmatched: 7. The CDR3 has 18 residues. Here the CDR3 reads CATSDFRGLAGGTDTQYF. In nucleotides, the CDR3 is TGTGCCACCAGTGATTTCAGGGGCCTAGCGGGAGGCACAGATACGCAGTATTTT.

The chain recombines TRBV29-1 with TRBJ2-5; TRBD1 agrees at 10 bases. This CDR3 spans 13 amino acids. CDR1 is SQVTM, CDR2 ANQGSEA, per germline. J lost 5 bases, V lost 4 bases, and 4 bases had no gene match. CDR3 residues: CSVGDRGSETQYF. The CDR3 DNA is TGCAGCGTTGGGGACAGGGGCAGTGAGACCCAGTACTTC.

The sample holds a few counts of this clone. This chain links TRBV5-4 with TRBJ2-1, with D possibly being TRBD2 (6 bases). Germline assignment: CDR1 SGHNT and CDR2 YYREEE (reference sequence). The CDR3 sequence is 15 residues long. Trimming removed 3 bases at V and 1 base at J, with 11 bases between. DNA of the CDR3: TGTGCCAGCAGCTCCGGCGGGGTTTCCTACAATGAGCAGTTCTTC. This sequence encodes CASSSGGVSYNEQFF.

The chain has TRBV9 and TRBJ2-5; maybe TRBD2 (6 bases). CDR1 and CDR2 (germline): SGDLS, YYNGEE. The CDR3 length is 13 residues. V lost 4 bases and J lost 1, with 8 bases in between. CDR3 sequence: CASSRETQETQYF. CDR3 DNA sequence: TGTGCCAGCAGCCGGGAGACCCAAGAGACCCAGTACTTC.

CDR3 sequence: CASRLRDRETNTEAFF. DNA for the CDR3: TGTGCCAGTAGGCTCCGGGACAGGGAGACGAACACTGAAGCTTTCTTT. The genes are TRBV19 and TRBJ1-1, with TRBD1 identical over 9 bases. The CDR3 is made up of 16 amino acids. V lost 6 bases and J lost 1; bases outside the gene matches: 9. From germline, CDR1 is LNHDA and CDR2 SQIVND (reference sequence).

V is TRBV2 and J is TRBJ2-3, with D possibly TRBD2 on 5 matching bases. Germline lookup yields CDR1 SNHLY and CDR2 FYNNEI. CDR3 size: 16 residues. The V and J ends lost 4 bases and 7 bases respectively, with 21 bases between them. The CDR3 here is CASSGPDQLVAYTQYF. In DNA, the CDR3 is TGTGCCAGCAGTGGTCCCGACCAACTAGTTGCATATACGCAGTATTTT.

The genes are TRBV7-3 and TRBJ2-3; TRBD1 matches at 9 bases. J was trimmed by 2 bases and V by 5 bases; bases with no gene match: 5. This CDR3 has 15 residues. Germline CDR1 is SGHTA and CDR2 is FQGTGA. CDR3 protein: CASSKQGADTDTQYF. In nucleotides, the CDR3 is TGTGCCAGCAGCAAACAGGGGGCCGACACAGATACGCAGTATTTT.

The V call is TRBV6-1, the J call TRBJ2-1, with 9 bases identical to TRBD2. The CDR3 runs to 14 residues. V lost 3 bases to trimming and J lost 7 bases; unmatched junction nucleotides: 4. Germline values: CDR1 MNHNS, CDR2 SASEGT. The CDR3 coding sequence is TGTGCCAGCAGTGAGGCGGGAGGGGGAAATGAGCAGTTCTTC. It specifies CASSEAGGGNEQFF.

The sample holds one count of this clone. The DNA of the CDR3 is TGTGCCAGCAGCCGTGTAGGGGTCACAGATACGCAGTATTTT. As protein: CASSRVGVTDTQYF. This chain joins TRBV7-9 and TRBJ2-3, with D possibly matching TRBD1 (5 bases). CDR3 length equals 14 residues. Trimming took off 5 bases at V and 2 bases at J, with 11 bases between the two ends. CDR1 and CDR2 (germline): SEHNR, FQNEAQ (reference sequence).

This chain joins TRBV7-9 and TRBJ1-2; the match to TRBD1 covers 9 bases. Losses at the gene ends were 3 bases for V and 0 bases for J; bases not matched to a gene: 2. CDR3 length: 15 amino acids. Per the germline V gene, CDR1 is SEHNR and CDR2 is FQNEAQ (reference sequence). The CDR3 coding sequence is TGTGCCAGCAGCTTCCGGGACAGGGCTAACTATGGCTACACCTTC. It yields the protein CASSFRDRANYGYTF.

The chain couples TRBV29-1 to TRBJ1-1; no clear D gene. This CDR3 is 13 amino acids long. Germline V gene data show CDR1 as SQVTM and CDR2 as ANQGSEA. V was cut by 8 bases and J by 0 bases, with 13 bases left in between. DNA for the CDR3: TGCAGCTTACGTCCCAGTATGAACACTGAAGCTTTCTTT. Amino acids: CSLRPSMNTEAFF.

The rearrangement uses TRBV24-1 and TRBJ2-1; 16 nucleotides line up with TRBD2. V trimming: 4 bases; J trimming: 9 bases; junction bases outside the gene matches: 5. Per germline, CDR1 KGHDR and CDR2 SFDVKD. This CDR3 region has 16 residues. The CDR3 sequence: CATSDAGTSGRGEQFF. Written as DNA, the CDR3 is TGTGCCACCAGTGACGCCGGGACTAGCGGGAGGGGTGAGCAGTTCTTC.

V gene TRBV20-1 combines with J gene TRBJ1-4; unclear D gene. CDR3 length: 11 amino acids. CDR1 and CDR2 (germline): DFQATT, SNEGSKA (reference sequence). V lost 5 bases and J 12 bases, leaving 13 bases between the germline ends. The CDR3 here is CSASPGSELFF. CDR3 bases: TGCAGTGCTTCACCGGGAAGCGAACTGTTTTTT.

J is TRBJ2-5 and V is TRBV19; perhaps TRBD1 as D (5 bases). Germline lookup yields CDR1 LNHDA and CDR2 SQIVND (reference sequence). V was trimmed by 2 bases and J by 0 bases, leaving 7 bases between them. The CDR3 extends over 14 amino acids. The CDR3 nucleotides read TGTGCCAGTAGTATACGCAGGGACCAAGAGACCCAGTACTTC. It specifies CASSIRRDQETQYF.

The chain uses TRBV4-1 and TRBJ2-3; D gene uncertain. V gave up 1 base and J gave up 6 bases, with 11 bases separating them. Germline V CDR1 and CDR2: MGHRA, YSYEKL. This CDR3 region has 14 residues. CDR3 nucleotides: TGCGCCAGCAGCCAAGTGGTCCGGGTGGATACGCAGTATTTT. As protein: CASSQVVRVDTQYF.